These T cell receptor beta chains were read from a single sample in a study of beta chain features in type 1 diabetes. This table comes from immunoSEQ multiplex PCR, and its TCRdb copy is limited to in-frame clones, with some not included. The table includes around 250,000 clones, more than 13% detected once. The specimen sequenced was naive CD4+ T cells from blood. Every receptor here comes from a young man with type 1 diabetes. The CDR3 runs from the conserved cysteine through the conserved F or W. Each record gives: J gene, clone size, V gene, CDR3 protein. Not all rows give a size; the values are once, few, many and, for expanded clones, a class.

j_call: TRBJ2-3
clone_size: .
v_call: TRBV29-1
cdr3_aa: CTGGGDTQYF

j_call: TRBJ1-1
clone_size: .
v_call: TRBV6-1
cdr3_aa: CASSGQGTNTEAFF

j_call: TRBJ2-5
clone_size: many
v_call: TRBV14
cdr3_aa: CASSRLVAETQYF

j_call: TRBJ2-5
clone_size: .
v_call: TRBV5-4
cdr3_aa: CASSPPGGGNQETQYF

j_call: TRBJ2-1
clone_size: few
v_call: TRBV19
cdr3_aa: CASRAGTSGNEQFF

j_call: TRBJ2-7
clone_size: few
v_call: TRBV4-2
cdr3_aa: CASSQSPGTGDEQYF

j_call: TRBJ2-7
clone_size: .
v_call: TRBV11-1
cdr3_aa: CASSSVLRQGEGYEQYF

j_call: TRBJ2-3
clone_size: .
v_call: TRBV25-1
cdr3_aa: CASSELGQGSDTQYF

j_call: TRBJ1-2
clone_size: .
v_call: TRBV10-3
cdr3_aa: CAISMGLSANYGYTF

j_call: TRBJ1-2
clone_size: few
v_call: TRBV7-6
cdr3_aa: CASSLQQTDYGYTF

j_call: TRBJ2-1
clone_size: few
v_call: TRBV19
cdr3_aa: CASMGDRDYNEQFF

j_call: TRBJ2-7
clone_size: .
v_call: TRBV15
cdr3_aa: CATSPAGGPGTGTSYEQYF

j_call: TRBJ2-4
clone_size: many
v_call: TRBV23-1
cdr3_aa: CASSRPGRRNIQYF

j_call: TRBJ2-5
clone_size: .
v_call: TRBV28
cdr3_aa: CASSPPRAQETQYF

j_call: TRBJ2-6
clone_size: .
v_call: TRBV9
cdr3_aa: CASSVSLRDRGTAGANVLTF

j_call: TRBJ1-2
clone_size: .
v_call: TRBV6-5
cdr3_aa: CASSKTGQPYGYTF

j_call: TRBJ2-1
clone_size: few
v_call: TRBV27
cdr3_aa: CASSPGHSSYNEQFF

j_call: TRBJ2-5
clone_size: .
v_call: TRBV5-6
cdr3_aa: CASSLSGEETQYF

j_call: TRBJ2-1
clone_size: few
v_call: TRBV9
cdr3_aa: CASSPRLASPYNEQFF

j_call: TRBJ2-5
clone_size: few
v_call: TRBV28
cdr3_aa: CASSPPQGAGTQYF

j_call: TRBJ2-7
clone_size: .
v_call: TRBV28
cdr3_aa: CASNRGGQSVYEQYF

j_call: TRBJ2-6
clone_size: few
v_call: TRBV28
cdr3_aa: CASSLGQFSGANVLTF

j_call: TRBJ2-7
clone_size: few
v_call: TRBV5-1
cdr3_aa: CASSTGQGNSYEQYF

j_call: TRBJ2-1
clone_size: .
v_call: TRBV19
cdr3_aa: CASSFRPAPEQFF

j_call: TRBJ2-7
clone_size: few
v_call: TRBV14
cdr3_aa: CASSHFAWDSSKYF

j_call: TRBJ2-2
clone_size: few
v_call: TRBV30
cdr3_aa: CAAPGTGGTGELFF

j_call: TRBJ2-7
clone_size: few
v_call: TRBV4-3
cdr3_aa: CASSQATGYTYEQYF

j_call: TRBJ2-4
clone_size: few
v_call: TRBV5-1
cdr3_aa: CASSSREPKNIQYF

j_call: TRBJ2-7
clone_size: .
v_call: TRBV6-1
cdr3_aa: CASSEPRYEQYF

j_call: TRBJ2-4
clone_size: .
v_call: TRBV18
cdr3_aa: CASSVMTGSEDIQYF

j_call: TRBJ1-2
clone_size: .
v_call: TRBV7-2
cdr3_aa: CASSQNPNYGYTF

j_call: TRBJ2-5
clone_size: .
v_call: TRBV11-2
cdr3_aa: CASSTLAGDTQYF

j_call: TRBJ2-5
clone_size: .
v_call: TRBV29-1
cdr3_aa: CSVDKLGHEETQYF

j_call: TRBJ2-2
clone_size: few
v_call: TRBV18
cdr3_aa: CASSPSGSNTGELFF

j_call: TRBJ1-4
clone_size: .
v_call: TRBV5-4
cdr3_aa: CASSSDRGHEKLFF

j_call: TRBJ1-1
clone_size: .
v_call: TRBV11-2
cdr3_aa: CASSAWTGVVSSVTEAFF

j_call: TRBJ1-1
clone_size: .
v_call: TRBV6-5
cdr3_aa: CASTRTGPNTEAFF

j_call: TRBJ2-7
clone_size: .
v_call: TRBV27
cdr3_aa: CASRNPGTGGEQYF

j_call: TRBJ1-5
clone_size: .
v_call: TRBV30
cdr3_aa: CAWSAPSQPQHF

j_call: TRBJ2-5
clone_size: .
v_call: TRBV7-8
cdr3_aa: CASSPRDSNQETQYF